The rows below give T cell receptor beta chains drawn from one sample of a study of T cell responses to AZD1222 COVID-19 vaccine. The table came from immunoSEQ multiplex PCR; TCRdb's copy has only in-frame clones and leaves some out. The sample has roughly 150,000 clones, roughly 91% seen once; the top ten hold approximately 5.4%. The specimen comprised peripheral blood, sampled on day 0 of AZD1222 vaccination. Every receptor here comes from an adult in good health. The CDR3 runs from the conserved cysteine through the conserved F or W. A D gene is named only where the DNA matches it firmly. Clone size is not always given. Where it is, it says once, few, many or a class for expanded clones.

d_call	clone_size	v_call	j_call	cdr3_aa	cdr3_nt
.	.	TRBV9	TRBJ1-1	CASSSQGEGGDTEAFF	TGTGCCAGCAGCTCCCAAGGGGAGGGAGGCGACACTGAAGCTTTCTTT
TRBD2	.	TRBV5-4	TRBJ2-5	CASSLAGGRTQYF	TGTGCCAGCAGCTTGGCGGGGGGTCGGACCCAGTACTTC
.	.	TRBV7-6	TRBJ2-7	CASSLDPGSYEQYF	TGTGCCAGCAGCTTAGATCCGGGGTCCTACGAGCAGTACTTC
.	.	TRBV5-8	TRBJ2-2	CASSLIDRSLNTGELFF	TGTGCCAGCAGCTTGATCGACAGGAGCCTGAACACCGGGGAGCTGTTTTTT
.	.	TRBV6-1	TRBJ1-6	CASSEARGEWPLHF	TGTGCCAGCAGTGAAGCGAGGGGCGAGTGGCCCCTCCACTTT
TRBD1	.	TRBV7-6	TRBJ2-2	CASSLTGTGHTGELFF	TGTGCCAGCAGCTTAACCGGGACAGGGCACACCGGGGAGCTGTTTTTT
.	.	TRBV5-3	TRBJ1-6	CARKTGNNSPLHF	TGTGCCAGAAAAACAGGCAATAATTCACCCCTCCACTTT
TRBD2	.	TRBV4-3	TRBJ2-1	CASSTSGGDYNEQFF	TGCGCCAGCTCAACGAGCGGGGGGGACTACAATGAGCAGTTCTTC
TRBD1	.	TRBV28	TRBJ2-1	CASSSVQGARLNEQFF	TGTGCCAGCAGTTCGGTACAGGGGGCGAGGTTAAATGAGCAGTTCTTC
.	.	TRBV3-1/TRBV3-2	TRBJ2-5	CASSQDRVAEETQYF	TGTGCCAGCAGCCAAGATCGGGTGGCCGAAGAGACCCAGTACTTC
.	.	TRBV11-3	TRBJ1-1	CASSLGRMNTEAFF	TGTGCCAGCAGCTTAGGCCGTATGAACACTGAAGCTTTCTTT
.	.	TRBV28	TRBJ2-1	CASIGSPGFNEQFF	TGTGCCAGCATCGGCTCCCCAGGCTTCAATGAGCAGTTCTTC
.	once	TRBV29-1	TRBJ1-2	CSVEEGIYGYTF	TGCAGCGTTGAAGAGGGAATATATGGCTACACCTTC
.	.	TRBV4-1	TRBJ2-7	CASSQTLGAGLLQYF	TGCGCCAGCAGCCAAACACTAGGGGCAGGGCTCCTGCAGTACTTC
TRBD1	.	TRBV7-9	TRBJ1-2	CASSSTITGDSYGYTF	TGTGCCAGCAGCTCAACCATAACAGGGGATTCCTATGGCTACACCTTC
.	.	TRBV9	TRBJ2-7	CASSVDSTVTTYEQYF	TGTGCCAGCAGCGTAGATAGCACAGTCACAACCTACGAGCAGTACTTC
.	.	TRBV6-1	TRBJ2-7	CASSEFRGSYEQYF	TGTGCCAGCAGTGAATTTAGGGGCTCCTACGAGCAGTACTTC
TRBD2	.	TRBV9	TRBJ2-1	CASSVIAGVYNEQFF	TGTGCCAGCAGCGTAATCGCGGGGGTCTACAATGAGCAGTTCTTC
TRBD1	once	TRBV19	TRBJ1-5	CASSSGGIQPQHF	TGTGCCAGTAGTTCAGGGGGCATTCAGCCCCAGCATTTT
.	.	TRBV6-1	TRBJ1-3	CASSVDPLDSGNTIYF	TGTGCCAGCAGTGTCGACCCATTAGACTCTGGAAACACCATATATTTT
TRBD1	.	TRBV27	TRBJ1-1	CASSQLNRDRGLTEAFF	TGTGCCAGCAGTCAACTCAACCGGGACAGGGGGCTCACTGAAGCTTTCTTT
.	.	TRBV19	TRBJ2-5	CASSIEGEKKETQYF	TGTGCCAGTAGTATAGAGGGCGAGAAGAAAGAGACCCAGTACTTC
.	.	TRBV9	TRBJ2-2	CASSMTVLGELFF	TGTGCCAGCAGCATGACAGTGCTCGGGGAGCTGTTTTTT
.	.	TRBV7-9	TRBJ1-2	CASSPVGGGYTF	TGTGCCAGCAGCCCCGTCGGTGGAGGCTACACCTTC
.	.	TRBV6-2/TRBV6-3	TRBJ2-7	CASSYSSYEQYF	TGTGCCAGCAGTTACTCTAGCTACGAGCAGTACTTC
.	.	TRBV5-1	TRBJ2-5	CASSLVSGEETQYF	TGCGCCAGCAGCTTGGTATCAGGGGAAGAGACCCAGTACTTC
.	.	TRBV20-1	TRBJ2-5	CSAAQETQYF	TGCAGTGCTGCCCAGGAGACCCAGTACTTC
.	.	TRBV4-3	TRBJ2-1	CASSKGLGGGLSHEQFF	TGCGCCAGCAGCAAGGGCCTGGGAGGGGGGCTTTCCCATGAGCAGTTCTTC
.	.	TRBV19	TRBJ2-7	CASSIRQGGPYEQYF	TGTGCCAGTAGTATAAGGCAGGGGGGCCCATACGAGCAGTACTTC
.	.	TRBV5-4	TRBJ2-4	CASSLDSGGKNIQYF	TGTGCCAGCAGCTTGGATTCCGGGGGCAAAAACATTCAGTACTTC
.	.	TRBV11-2	TRBJ1-5	CASSLGGEQPQHF	TGTGCCAGCAGCTTAGGGGGGGAACAGCCCCAGCATTTT
.	.	TRBV27	TRBJ1-1	CATNRVTEAFF	TGTGCCACCAACAGGGTCACTGAAGCTTTCTTT
.	.	TRBV13	TRBJ1-2	CASSLVEGCTF	TGTGCCAGCAGCTTAGTGGAGGGGTGCACCTTC
.	.	TRBV6-1	TRBJ1-6	CASGDPNLFPLHF	TGTGCCAGCGGTGACCCTAACCTATTTCCCCTCCACTTT
TRBD2	.	TRBV11-2	TRBJ2-1	CASSSTSGSNEQFF	TGTGCCAGCAGCTCGACTAGCGGGAGCAATGAGCAGTTCTTC
TRBD1	.	TRBV5-4	TRBJ1-4	CASSETSILDRGGEKLFF	TGTGCCAGCAGCGAAACATCGATTTTGGACAGGGGAGGTGAAAAACTGTTTTTT
TRBD1	.	TRBV11-2	TRBJ1-1	CASSLTGDRNTEAFF	TGTGCCAGCAGTCTTACAGGGGACCGGAACACTGAAGCTTTCTTT
.	.	TRBV2	TRBJ2-7	CASSVGSTGQYF	TGTGCCAGCAGTGTTGGCAGCACGGGGCAGTACTTC
.	.	TRBV29-1	TRBJ2-3	CSVEAGAGDTQYF	TGCAGCGTTGAAGCGGGAGCTGGAGATACGCAGTATTTT
.	.	TRBV2	TRBJ2-1	CASSGGQNNEQFF	TGTGCCAGCAGTGGCGGGCAGAACAATGAGCAGTTCTTC
TRBD1	.	TRBV18	TRBJ1-5	CASSPTGNVQPQHF	TGTGCCAGCTCACCGACAGGGAACGTTCAGCCCCAGCATTTT
.	once	TRBV6-5	TRBJ2-7	CASNALVSTYEQYF	TGTGCCAGCAATGCACTAGTTTCAACCTACGAGCAGTACTTC
TRBD1	.	TRBV29-1	TRBJ1-5	CSVMGDSQPQHF	TGCAGCGTTATGGGGGACAGTCAGCCCCAGCATTTT
.	.	TRBV18	TRBJ1-4	CASSPSGLGANEKLFF	TGTGCCAGCTCACCATCCGGGTTGGGGGCTAATGAAAAACTGTTTTTT
.	.	TRBV24-1	TRBJ1-2	CATSDSPEQGNYGYTF	TGTGCCACCAGTGATTCCCCAGAGCAGGGTAACTATGGCTACACCTTC
TRBD1	.	TRBV2	TRBJ1-2	CASRGQRVTF	TGTGCCAGCAGGGGACAGCGCGTCACCTTC
TRBD1	.	TRBV6-5	TRBJ2-3	CASSSLGTGGTDTQYF	TGTGCCAGCAGTTCCCTCGGGACAGGAGGCACAGATACGCAGTATTTT